This TCR beta chain was retrieved from a study of blood T cell repertoires in COVID-19. About the research overall: Specimens from acute and convalescent COVID-19 originated in the United States, Italy and Spain.

In the original analysis: Amplifying reference gene primers gave estimates of nucleated cell counts. Assay used: immunoSEQ multiplex PCR; TCRdb lists only in-frame clones, some missing. The D gene and trimming were derived from the DNA, and the V and J assignments and clone size from that table. This table has just over 60,000 clones, more than 60% appearing once. Sequences were obtained from peripheral blood. The sequence derives from a man in his sixties with acute or convalescent COVID-19.

This chain's CDR3 is CASSEFDGRNTGELFF. In DNA form, the CDR3 reads TGCGCCAGCAGTGAGTTTGACGGGAGGAACACCGGGGAGCTGTTTTTT. The genes are TRBV10-2 and TRBJ2-2, with D maybe TRBD2 (6 bases). CDR1 is WSHSY and CDR2 is SAAADI in the germline V gene. CDR3 length: 16 amino acids. Trimming removed 1 base at V and 1 base at J, with 10 bases between.